This T cell receptor (beta chain) is from a study of blood T cell repertoires in COVID-19. About the study: The cDNA or gDNA used as material had been derived from T cells, B-cell-depleted T cells, or PBMCs.

As processed by the authors: For nucleated cells, counts were estimated from reference gene primer amplification. Sequencing used immunoSEQ multiplex PCR; TCRdb keeps in-frame clones, though not all of them. D and trimming were read from the DNA, whereas the V and J calls and clone size are those reported in that table. The sample comprises 65,000 to 70,000 clones, 80% to 90% of which are singletons, and over 1.1% rests with the top ten. The CDR3 spans 15 residues. Trimming removed 1 base at V and 0 bases at J, with 8 bases between. Germline CDR1 and CDR2: SGHTS and YDEGEE. Comments on this clone: This sample includes further DNA sequences coding for the same CDR3.

Sequencing was performed on peripheral blood. This sequence originates from a woman aged 60-75 years with acute or convalescent COVID-19. This sequence joins TRBV5-8 and TRBJ1-3; D uncertain. The CDR3 region is CASSLSKSSGNTIYF. In nucleotides, the CDR3 is TGTGCCAGCAGCTTGTCAAAGAGCTCTGGAAACACCATATATTTT.